Listed below are T cell receptor beta chains from one sample, sequenced in a study of shared clonotypes between healthy human individuals. The protocol was immunoSEQ multiplex PCR, while the TCRdb copy is restricted to in-frame clones and leaves out a portion. This sample has approximately 350,000 clones; approximately 79% occur once, and the top ten carry under 13%. The source material was memory CD4+ T cells sorted from blood. The source of these receptors is a man aged 25-45 years in good health. The CDR3 runs from the conserved cysteine through the conserved F or W. A D gene is named only where the DNA matches it firmly. The size field is filled for only some rows; it gives once, few, many or a size class.

clone_size,j_call,v_call,d_call,cdr3_nt,cdr3_aa
NA,TRBJ2-1,TRBV5-1,TRBD1,TGCGCCAGCAGCATTGGGGACAGGTACTCCTACAATGAGCAGTTCTTC,CASSIGDRYSYNEQFF
NA,TRBJ1-1,TRBV19,NA,TGTGCCAGTAGCCGTGCCAGGGCCCCGAACACTGAAGCTTTCTTT,CASSRARAPNTEAFF
NA,TRBJ2-7,TRBV6-6,TRBD2,TGTGCCAGCCGGCGAGAAGCGGGAGCTATATACGAGCAGTACTTC,CASRREAGAIYEQYF
NA,TRBJ2-7,TRBV21-1,NA,TGTGCCAGCACCCCCAGGGACAGTACCTACACCTACGAGCAGTACTTC,CASTPRDSTYTYEQYF
NA,TRBJ2-3,TRBV11-3,NA,TGTGCCAGCAGCTTTAGCAGTGCAGATACGCAGTATTTT,CASSFSSADTQYF
once,TRBJ2-1,TRBV28,NA,TGTGCCAGCAGTTTTGGCTCCTACAATGAGCAGTTCTTC,CASSFGSYNEQFF
NA,TRBJ1-5,TRBV11-2,NA,TGTGCCAGCAGCTTGACAGCAAATCAGCCCCAGCATTTT,CASSLTANQPQHF
NA,TRBJ1-4,TRBV5-5,NA,TGTGCCAGCAGCTTGCTGGGCGCTAATGAAAAACTGTTTTTT,CASSLLGANEKLFF
once,TRBJ1-1,TRBV30,TRBD1,TGTGCCTCTCGACAGGGAAAGAACACTGAAGCTTTCTTT,CASRQGKNTEAFF
few,TRBJ1-5,TRBV27,TRBD1,TGTGCCAGCAGTTCTGTCCGAGCGGGAACAGGGGGCAATCAGCCCCAGCATTTT,CASSSVRAGTGGNQPQHF